A single sample is the source of the 26 T cell receptor beta chains below, sequenced in a study of post-analysis software for immune sequencing data. Findings of the study overall: With TRBV5-6, TRBV5-1 and TRBV20-1 included, 4 or 5 TRBV segments were more frequent in patients than in controls.

Unique molecular identifiers were built into the TCR beta cDNA libraries. Using its own MiXCR run on the PCR reads, TCRdb lists one record per CDR3 protein. The table records approximately 730,000 distinct CDR3 sequences, more than 45% of them present only once. Their specific antigens are unknown. Sequenced input: blood. The receptors were gathered from a girl aged 5 to 17 with multiple sclerosis.

The J gene is TRBJ1-5, the V gene TRBV5-5, with TRBD1 as a possible D gene (6 bases). V lost 0 bases, J lost 3 bases, and 16 bases lay in between. Germline V CDR1 and CDR2: SGHKS, YYEKEE (reference sequence). The CDR3 has 17 residues. CDR3 DNA sequence: TGTGCCAGCAGCTTGGCCGGTACAGGGATCGCCAATCAGCCCCAGCATTTT. Its translation: CASSLAGTGIANQPQHF. Using reference TRBV5-5 and TRBJ1-5 for the parts outside the CDR3, the full variable domain is DAGVTQSPTHLIKTRGQQVTLRCSPISGHKSVSWYQQVLGQGPQFIFQYYEKEERGRGNFPDRFSARQFPNYSSELNVNALLLGDSALYLCASSLAGTGIANQPQHFGDGTRLSIL.

The chain combines TRBV6-5 with TRBJ2-7; D possibly matches TRBD1 or TRBD2 (5 bases each). The CDR3 runs to 15 residues. Per germline, CDR1 MNHEY and CDR2 SVGAGI. V lost 3 bases, J lost 2 bases, and 14 bases lay in between. The CDR3 here is CASSYSSRGPYEQYF. CDR3 nucleotides: TGTGCCAGCAGTTATTCTAGTAGGGGACCCTACGAGCAGTACTTC.

This clonotype is a singleton in its sample. This rearrangement joins TRBV20-1 to TRBJ2-7; no clear D gene. The CDR3 totals 13 residues. Germline lookup yields CDR1 DFQATT and CDR2 SNEGSKA (reference sequence). The V end was cut by 6 bases, the J end by 2 bases, with 14 bases between. In nucleotides, the CDR3 is TGCAGTGCCCTACACCTATTGACCTACGAGCAGTACTTC. Protein: CSALHLLTYEQYF.

The genes are TRBV29-1 and TRBJ2-1, with D unresolved. Trimming took off 4 bases at V and 5 bases at J, with 12 bases between the two ends. CDR1 and CDR2 (germline): SQVTM, ANQGSEA. This CDR3 has 13 residues. The CDR3 coding sequence is TGCAGCGTTGTATATGGAGTGGACAATGAGCAGTTCTTC. This gives the protein CSVVYGVDNEQFF.

The chain is built from TRBV5-1 and TRBJ2-7, with TRBD2 matching over 13 bases. CDR3 length equals 16 residues. V was pared by 0 bases and J by 2 bases, with 2 bases of the junction left unmatched. Germline CDR1 is SGHRS and CDR2 is YFSETQ. The CDR3 here is CASSLETSGRTYEQYF. The CDR3, as DNA: TGCGCCAGCAGCTTGGAGACTAGCGGGAGGACCTACGAGCAGTACTTC.

This clonotype has a handful of counts. J is TRBJ2-7 and V is TRBV7-2; D uncertain. The ends were cut back, 9 bases at V and 5 bases at J, with 8 bases in the middle. This CDR3 comprises 10 residues. Germline CDR1 is SGHTA and CDR2 is FQGNSA. In DNA, the CDR3 is TGTGCCAGGAAGAAGGACGAGCAGTACTTC. Translated, it gives CARKKDEQYF.

The chain employs TRBV11-2 and TRBJ2-7; 11 bases are shared with TRBD2. The ends lost 4 bases at V and 0 bases at J; junction bases unmatched: 8. The CDR3 runs 17 residues. Germline V gene data show CDR1 as SGHAT and CDR2 as FQNNGV. Here the CDR3 reads CASSSLGLADFSYEQYF. The CDR3 bases are TGTGCCAGCAGCTCGCTGGGACTAGCGGACTTCTCCTACGAGCAGTACTTC.

This clonotype was observed a few times. The J gene is TRBJ2-7, the V gene TRBV7-6; D is unresolved. Germline V gives CDR1 SGHVS, CDR2 FNYEAQ. There are 15 residues in the CDR3. Trimming pared 1 base from V and 2 bases from J, leaving 12 bases between. The CDR3 DNA is TGTGCCAGCAGCTTAGGATTAGGACGCACCTACGAGCAGTACTTC. Encoded protein: CASSLGLGRTYEQYF.

The genes are TRBV3-1 and TRBJ2-7; TRBD2 agrees at 9 bases. The CDR3 extends over 17 amino acids. The V gene end was trimmed by 4 bases and the J gene end by 2 bases; junction bases not matched to a gene: 12. Per the germline V gene, CDR1 is LGHDT and CDR2 is YNNKEL (reference sequence). The chain's CDR3 is CASSPVTPGLAPYEQYF. Here the CDR3 DNA reads TGTGCCAGCAGCCCCGTCACACCGGGACTAGCTCCCTACGAGCAGTACTTC.

This sequence joins TRBV4-1 and TRBJ2-5; TRBD2 might be the D (7 bases). This CDR3 has 17 amino acids. V lost 0 bases and J lost 11, with 25 bases in between. Germline CDR1 and CDR2: MGHRA and YSYEKL. CDR3 coding DNA: TGCGCCAGCAGCCAAGAAGGGGGGGGGATGACGCGCAATGAGCAGTACTTC. It codes for CASSQEGGGMTRNEQYF.

This clonotype was seen only once. This rearrangement joins TRBV5-1 to TRBJ1-3; D is unclear. Germline CDR1 and CDR2: SGHRS and YFSETQ. This CDR3 is built from 15 residues. V was shortened by 2 bases and J by 4 bases, with 13 bases between the two germline ends. This CDR3 reads CASSLARAGGNTIYF. The CDR3 DNA reads as TGCGCCAGCAGCTTAGCACGCGCGGGGGGAAACACCATATATTTT.

This clonotype was observed a handful of times. The chain combines TRBV5-5 with TRBJ1-1; 8 nucleotides agree with TRBD1. The CDR3 is 15 residues long. Trimming removed 4 bases from V and 1 base from J; junction bases left unmatched: 6. Germline loops: CDR1 SGHKS, CDR2 YYEKEE (reference sequence). Here the CDR3 reads CASSTDRAANTEAFF. The DNA of the CDR3 is TGTGCCAGCAGCACGGACAGGGCGGCGAACACTGAAGCTTTCTTT.

Ten or more counts support this clonotype. This sequence joins TRBV6-5 and TRBJ2-3; D might be TRBD1 (6 bases). Germline V gives CDR1 MNHEY, CDR2 SVGAGI. V dropped 4 bases and J dropped 4 bases, with 15 bases sitting between them. The CDR3 extends over 15 amino acids. Here the CDR3 DNA reads TGTGCCAGCAGTTCCTTGACAGGCTCGTCAGATACGCAGTATTTT. Translation: CASSSLTGSSDTQYF.

The genes are TRBV6-6 and TRBJ2-7, with unresolved D. The V gene lost 0 bases and the J gene lost 2 bases, with 2 bases spanning the gap. The CDR3 covers 12 residues. Germline CDR1 reads MNHNY; CDR2 reads SVGAGI (reference sequence). The CDR3 bases are TGTGCCAGCAGTTACTCCCCCTACGAGCAGTACTTC. Translation gives CASSYSPYEQYF.

This chain links TRBV29-1 with TRBJ2-2; TRBD2 might be the D (5 bases). The ends were cut back, 6 bases at V and 8 bases at J, with 22 bases in the middle. The CDR3 totals 15 residues. Germline values: CDR1 SQVTM, CDR2 ANQGSEA. The CDR3 bases are TGCAGCGTCCCCGCTCCGGGGTATTCTTCAGGGGAGCTGTTTTTT. This gives the protein CSVPAPGYSSGELFF.

The chain combines TRBV7-3 with TRBJ2-3, with D perhaps being TRBD1 or TRBD2 (6 bases each). The CDR3 loop spans 13 amino acids. Germline assignment: CDR1 SGHTA and CDR2 FQGTGA. V lost 11 bases, J lost 6 bases, and 18 bases lay in between. The CDR3, as DNA: TGTGCCGCCCGTTCGGGGGCGGGTGATACGCAGTATTTT. This sequence encodes CAARSGAGDTQYF.

The gene calls are TRBV10-3 and TRBJ2-3, with TRBD2 identical over 8 bases. Germline CDR1 ENHRY, CDR2 SYGVKD. The CDR3 spans 15 residues. The V segment lost 6 bases and the J segment 0 bases; nucleotides outside the gene matches: 5. In nucleotides, the CDR3 is TGTGCCATCAGGGTAGCGGGACTGAGCACAGATACGCAGTATTTT. Translating it yields CAIRVAGLSTDTQYF.

This chain connects TRBV5-1 to TRBJ1-4, with 8 bases fitting TRBD1. V trimming: 3 bases; J trimming: 5 bases; junction bases outside the gene matches: 15. The CDR3 covers 18 residues. Germline CDR1 is SGHRS and CDR2 is YFSETQ. CDR3 sequence reads: CASSSSDRDRYYNEKLFF. The CDR3 nucleotides read TGCGCCAGCAGCTCCTCGGACCGGGACAGGTACTACAATGAAAAACTGTTTTTT.

The count of this clonotype is one. The rearrangement links TRBV2 to TRBJ1-5; no firm D call. The CDR3 has 12 amino acids. CDR1 and CDR2 from the germline V gene are SNHLY and FYNNEI. V lost 3 bases and J lost 15, with 15 bases in between. CDR3: CASSDSRSDRHF. CDR3 DNA: TGTGCCAGCAGTGATAGCAGGTCCGACCGGCATTTT.

CDR3: CASSLLAGKETQYF. The CDR3, as DNA: TGTGCCAGCAGCTTACTAGCGGGAAAGGAGACCCAGTACTTC. V is TRBV7-3 and J is TRBJ2-5, with TRBD2 identical over 9 bases. The CDR3 has 14 residues. With V trimmed by 2 bases and J by 5 bases, 3 bases remained unmatched. Looked up from germline, CDR1 is SGHTA and CDR2 is FQGTGA. The full variable domain, rest sourced from reference TRBV7-3 and TRBJ2-5, is GAGVSQTPSNKVTEKGKYVELRCDPISGHTALYWYRQSLGQGPEFLIYFQGTGAADDSGLPNDRFFAVRPEGSVSTLKIQRTERGDSAVYLCASSLLAGKETQYFGPGTRLLVL.

The rearrangement uses TRBV29-1 and TRBJ2-3; 11 bases match TRBD2. V lost 7 bases and J lost 3; bases outside the gene matches: 6. There are 14 residues in the CDR3. The germline V gene has CDR1 SQVTM and CDR2 ANQGSEA. CDR3 nucleotide sequence: TGCAGCGCTCAGACTAGCGGGAAGACAGATACGCAGTATTTT. It translates to CSAQTSGKTDTQYF.

For this clonotype: One junction end disagrees with the germline gene, perhaps due to a read error. The rearrangement joins TRBV7-7 to TRBJ2-5, with D maybe TRBD1 (5 bases). The CDR3 is 13 amino acids. Germline CDR1 SSHAT, CDR2 FNYEAQ (reference sequence). The CDR3 is CASSEYRGETQYF. The DNA of the CDR3 is TGTGCTAGCAGTGAATATAGGGGCGAGACCCAGTACTTC.

This clonotype occurred once. V and J are TRBV12-3 or TRBV12-4 and TRBJ2-6; 7 bases are shared with TRBD1. With V trimmed by 3 bases and J by 2 bases, 13 bases remained unmatched. The CDR3 covers 19 residues. DNA for the CDR3: TGTGCCAGCAGTTTCCTTCCGGGACAGTCGTTGGCTGGGGCCAACGTCCTGACTTTC. As protein: CASSFLPGQSLAGANVLTF.

V is TRBV3-1 and J is TRBJ1-2; 7 bases align to TRBD1. Germline trimming cut 4 bases from V and 4 bases from J; bases unmatched to any gene: 9. CDR1 and CDR2 from the germline V gene are LGHDT and YNNKEL (reference sequence). The CDR3 runs 15 residues. CDR3 protein: CASSRRQGRSYGYTF. The CDR3 DNA follows: TGTGCCAGCAGCCGTCGACAGGGTAGGAGCTATGGCTACACCTTC. The variable domain in full, completed from reference TRBV3-1 and TRBJ1-2, reads DTAVSQTPKYLVTQMGNDKSIKCEQNLGHDTMYWYKQDSKKFLKIMFSYNNKELIINETVPNRFSPKSPDKAHLNLHINSLELGDSAVYFCASSRRQGRSYGYTFGSGTRLTVV.

This chain connects TRBV10-3 to TRBJ1-2; TRBD1 matches at 10 bases. Germline loops: CDR1 ENHRY, CDR2 SYGVKD. V lost 2 bases to trimming and J lost 7 bases; unmatched junction nucleotides: 7. CDR3 length: 15 residues. CDR3 bases: TGTGCCATCAGTGAGATGGGACAGGGGATCTCTGGCTACACCTTC. It specifies CAISEMGQGISGYTF.

J is TRBJ1-2 and V is TRBV6-5; TRBD1 is a possible D gene (5 bases). In germline, CDR1 is MNHEY, CDR2 SVGAGI. The CDR3 loop spans 14 amino acids. V dropped 6 bases and J dropped 4 bases, with 15 bases sitting between them. Written as DNA, the CDR3 is TGTGCCAGCAGAACCGGGACGGCCCCCTATGGCTACACCTTC. Its protein is CASRTGTAPYGYTF.